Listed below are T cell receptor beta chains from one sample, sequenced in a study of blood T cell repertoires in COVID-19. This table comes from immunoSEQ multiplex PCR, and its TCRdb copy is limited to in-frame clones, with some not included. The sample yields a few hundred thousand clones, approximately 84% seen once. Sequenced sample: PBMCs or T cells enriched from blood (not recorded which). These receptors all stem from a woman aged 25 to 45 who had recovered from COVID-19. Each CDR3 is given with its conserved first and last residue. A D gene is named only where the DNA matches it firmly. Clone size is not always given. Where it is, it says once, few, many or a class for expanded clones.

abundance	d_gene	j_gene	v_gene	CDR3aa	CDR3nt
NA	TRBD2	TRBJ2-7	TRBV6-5	CASSRLAGGTYEQYF	TGTGCCAGCAGTAGACTAGCGGGAGGAACCTACGAGCAGTACTTC
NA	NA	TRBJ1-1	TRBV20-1	CSALQKEAFF	TGCAGTGCTCTCCAGAAAGAAGCTTTCTTT
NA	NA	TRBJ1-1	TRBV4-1	CASSQAAGNAEAFF	TGCGCCAGCAGCCAAGCGGCAGGGAACGCTGAAGCTTTCTTT
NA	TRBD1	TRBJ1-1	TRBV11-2	CASSPDRDTEAFF	TGTGCCAGCAGCCCGGACAGGGACACTGAAGCTTTCTTT
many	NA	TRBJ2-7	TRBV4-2	CASSQWGSGSYEQYF	TGTGCCAGCAGCCAATGGGGTAGCGGATCCTACGAGCAGTACTTC
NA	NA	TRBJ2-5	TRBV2	CASSEAPGFIETQYF	TGTGCCAGCAGTGAAGCGCCGGGGTTTATAGAGACCCAGTACTTC
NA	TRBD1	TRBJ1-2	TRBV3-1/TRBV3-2	CASSLQGADYGYTF	TGTGCCAGCAGCCTCCAGGGGGCGGACTATGGCTACACCTTC
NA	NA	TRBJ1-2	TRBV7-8	CASSLDRAVPNYGYTF	TGTGCCAGCAGCTTAGACAGGGCCGTGCCCAACTATGGCTACACCTTC
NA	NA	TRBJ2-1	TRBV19	CASSYDPEGYNEQFF	TGTGCCAGTAGTTACGATCCCGAGGGCTACAATGAGCAGTTCTTC
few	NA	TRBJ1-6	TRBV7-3	CASSLEAGYNSPLHF	TGTGCCAGCAGCTTAGAGGCGGGATATAATTCACCCCTCCACTTT
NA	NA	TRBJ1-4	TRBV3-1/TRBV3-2	CASSPTGRGGSTNEKLFF	TGTGCCAGCAGCCCAACAGGGCGGGGGGGGTCGACTAATGAAAAACTGTTTTTT
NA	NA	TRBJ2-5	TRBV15	CATSSAGQPTQETQYF	TGTGCCACCAGCAGTGCGGGACAGCCTACACAAGAGACCCAGTACTTC
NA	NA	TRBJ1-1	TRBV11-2	CASSAMAAAGAFF	TGTGCCAGCAGCGCGATGGCGGCTGCGGGCGCTTTCTTT
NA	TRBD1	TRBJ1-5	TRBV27	CASSLWGTGGVQPQHF	TGTGCCAGCAGTTTATGGGGGACAGGGGGCGTCCAGCCCCAGCATTTT
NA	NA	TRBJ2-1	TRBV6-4	CASSDGGINEQFF	TGTGCCAGCAGTGACGGCGGGATCAATGAGCAGTTCTTC
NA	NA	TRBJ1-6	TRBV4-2	CASSQVSMSRGESPLHF	TGTGCCAGCAGCCAAGTATCTATGAGCAGGGGAGAATCACCCCTCCACTTT
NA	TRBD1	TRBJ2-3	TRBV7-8	CASSFRGPDTQYF	TGTGCCAGCAGCTTTAGGGGGCCGGATACGCAGTATTTT
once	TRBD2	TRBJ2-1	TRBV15	CATSGTSGRAGSYNEQFF	TGTGCCACCAGCGGGACTAGCGGGAGGGCCGGCTCCTACAATGAGCAGTTCTTC
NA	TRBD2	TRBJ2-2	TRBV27	CASSLKRESTGELFF	TGTGCCAGCAGTTTAAAGCGGGAGAGCACCGGGGAGCTGTTTTTT
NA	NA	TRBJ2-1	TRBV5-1	CASSLEPSARVGEQFF	TGCGCCAGCAGCTTGGAACCTAGCGCGAGGGTCGGTGAGCAGTTCTTC
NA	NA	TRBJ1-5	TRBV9	CASSVSGESNQPQHF	TGTGCCAGCAGCGTCTCGGGAGAAAGCAATCAGCCCCAGCATTTT
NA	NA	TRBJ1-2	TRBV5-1	CASSFNQGTYGYTF	TGCGCCAGCAGCTTCAACCAAGGGACTTACGGCTACACCTTC
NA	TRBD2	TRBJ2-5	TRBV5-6	CASSPLGGDQETQYF	TGTGCCAGCAGCCCTCTCGGGGGGGACCAAGAGACCCAGTACTTC
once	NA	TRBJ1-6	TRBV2	CASIIGGTSPLHF	TGTGCCAGCATCATCGGAGGTACTTCACCCCTCCACTTT
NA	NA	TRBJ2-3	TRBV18	CASSPGQTLTDTQYF	TGTGCCAGCTCACCGGGCCAGACACTCACAGATACGCAGTATTTT
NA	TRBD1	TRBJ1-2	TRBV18	CASSPLDRGNYGYTF	TGTGCCAGCTCACCACTGGACAGGGGCAACTATGGCTACACCTTC
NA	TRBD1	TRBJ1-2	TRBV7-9	CASSLTGGLTYGYTF	TGTGCCAGCAGTCTGACAGGGGGGCTTACCTATGGCTACACCTTC
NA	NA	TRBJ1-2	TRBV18	CASSPAAGDYGYTF	TGTGCCAGCTCACCGGCGGCAGGGGACTATGGCTACACCTTC
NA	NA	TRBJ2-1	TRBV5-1	CASSLEEEQFF	TGCGCCAGCAGCTTGGAGGAGGAACAGTTCTTC
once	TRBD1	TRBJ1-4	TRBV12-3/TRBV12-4	CASRGQGSEKLFF	TGTGCCAGCAGAGGACAGGGAAGTGAAAAACTGTTTTTT
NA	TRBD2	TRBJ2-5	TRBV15	CATSRARLAVETQYF	TGTGCCACCAGCAGGGCCCGTCTAGCGGTGGAGACCCAGTACTTC
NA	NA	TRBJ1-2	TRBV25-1	CASIGTANYGYTF	TGTGCCAGCATAGGAACAGCAAACTATGGCTACACCTTC
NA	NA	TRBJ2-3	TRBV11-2	CASSPTTDTQYF	TGTGCCAGCAGCCCAACAACAGATACGCAGTATTTT
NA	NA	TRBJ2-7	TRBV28	CASSSTVGVHEQYF	TGTGCCAGCAGTTCAACGGTAGGGGTCCACGAGCAGTACTTC
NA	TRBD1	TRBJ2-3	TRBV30	CAWSHRGPDTQYF	TGTGCCTGGAGTCACAGGGGACCAGATACGCAGTATTTT
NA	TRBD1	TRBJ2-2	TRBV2	CARGGQGNTGELFF	TGTGCCAGAGGGGGCCAGGGTAACACCGGGGAGCTGTTTTTT
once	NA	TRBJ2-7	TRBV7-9	CASSFEAYEQYF	TGTGCCAGCAGCTTTGAGGCCTACGAGCAGTACTTC
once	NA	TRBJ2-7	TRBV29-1	CSVEEGFEQYF	TGCAGCGTTGAGGAGGGGTTCGAGCAGTACTTC
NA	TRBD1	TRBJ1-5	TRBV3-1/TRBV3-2	CASSQGQGFEPQHF	TGTGCCAGCAGCCAAGGACAGGGGTTTGAGCCCCAGCATTTT
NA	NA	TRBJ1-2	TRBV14	CASSQVQGYGYTF	TGTGCCAGCAGCCAAGTCCAGGGCTATGGCTACACCTTC
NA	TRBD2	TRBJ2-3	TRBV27	CASSLLAGGGESDTQYF	TGTGCCAGCAGTTTATTAGCTGGGGGAGGGGAGTCAGATACGCAGTATTTT
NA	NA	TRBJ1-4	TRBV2	CASRSSREEKLFF	TGTGCCTCCCGGAGCAGCCGGGAAGAAAAACTGTTTTTT
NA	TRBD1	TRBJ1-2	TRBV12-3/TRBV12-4	CASSNRGYYGYTF	TGTGCCAGCTCCAACAGGGGGTATTATGGCTACACCTTC
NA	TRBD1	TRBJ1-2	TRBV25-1	CASSLDRGIFGVGYTF	TGTGCCAGCAGTTTGGACAGGGGCATTTTCGGTGTAGGCTACACCTTC
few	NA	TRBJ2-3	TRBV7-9	CASSSEVADTQYF	TGTGCCAGCAGCTCCGAGGTGGCAGATACGCAGTATTTT
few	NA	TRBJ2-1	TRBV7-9	CASSFLYNEQFF	TGTGCCAGCAGCTTCCTATACAATGAGCAGTTCTTC